The T cell receptor beta chain described here comes from a study of blood T cell repertoires in COVID-19. Study at large: The samples span acute and convalescent COVID-19 from the United States, Italy and Spain. PBMCs, B-cell-depleted T cells, or T cells were the source of the cDNA or gDNA that made up the material.

Original processing methods: Estimated nucleated cell counts came from reference gene primer amplification. Libraries were prepared by immunoSEQ multiplex PCR; TCRdb keeps only in-frame clonotypes and omits some of them. V and J calls and clone size come straight from that table; D and trimming were deduced from the DNA. The repertoire has 60,000 to 90,000 clones, 84% of them found once; the top ten carry around 3.3%. Germline lookup yields CDR1 LGHNA and CDR2 YSLEER. This CDR3 spans 15 amino acids. V lost 3 bases and J lost 11; bases outside the gene matches: 8. Source material: peripheral blood. This clonotype originated in a man in his fifties with acute or convalescent COVID-19. The V and J genes are TRBV4-3 and TRBJ1-6, with TRBD1 matching over 9 bases. CDR3 coding DNA: TGCGCCAGCAGCCATGGAACAGGGGGCACTCCACCCCTCCACTTT. Protein product: CASSHGTGGTPPLHF.